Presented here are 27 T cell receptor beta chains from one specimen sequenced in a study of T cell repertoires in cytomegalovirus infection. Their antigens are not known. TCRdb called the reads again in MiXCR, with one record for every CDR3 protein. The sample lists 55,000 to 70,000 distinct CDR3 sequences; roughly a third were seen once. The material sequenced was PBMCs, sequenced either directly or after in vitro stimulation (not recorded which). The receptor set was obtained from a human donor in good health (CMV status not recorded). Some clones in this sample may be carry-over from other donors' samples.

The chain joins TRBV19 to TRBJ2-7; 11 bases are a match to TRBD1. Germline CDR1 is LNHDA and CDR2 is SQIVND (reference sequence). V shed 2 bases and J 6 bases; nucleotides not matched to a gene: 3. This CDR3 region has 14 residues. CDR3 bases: TGTGCCAGTAGTATACGGGACAGGGGGAGCGAGCAGTACTTC. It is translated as CASSIRDRGSEQYF.

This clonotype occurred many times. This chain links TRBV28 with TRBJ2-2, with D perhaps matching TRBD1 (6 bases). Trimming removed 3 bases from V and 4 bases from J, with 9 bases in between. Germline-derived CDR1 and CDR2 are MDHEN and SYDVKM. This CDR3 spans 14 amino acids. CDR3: CASSFTQGTGELFF. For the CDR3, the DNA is TGTGCCAGCAGTTTCACACAGGGCACCGGGGAGCTGTTTTTT.

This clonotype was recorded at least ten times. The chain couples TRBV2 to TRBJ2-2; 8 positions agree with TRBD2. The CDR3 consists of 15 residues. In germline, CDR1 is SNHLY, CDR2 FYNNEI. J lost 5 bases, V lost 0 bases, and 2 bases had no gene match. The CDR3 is CASSEASGNTGELFF. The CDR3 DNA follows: TGTGCCAGCAGTGAAGCTAGCGGGAATACCGGGGAGCTGTTTTTT.

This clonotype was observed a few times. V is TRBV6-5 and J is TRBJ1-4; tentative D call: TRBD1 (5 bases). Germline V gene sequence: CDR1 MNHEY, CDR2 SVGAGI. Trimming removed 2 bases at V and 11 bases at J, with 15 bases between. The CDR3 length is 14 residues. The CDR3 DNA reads TGTGCCAGCAGTTACAGGACAAGGAGCGACAAACTGTTTTTT. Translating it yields CASSYRTRSDKLFF.

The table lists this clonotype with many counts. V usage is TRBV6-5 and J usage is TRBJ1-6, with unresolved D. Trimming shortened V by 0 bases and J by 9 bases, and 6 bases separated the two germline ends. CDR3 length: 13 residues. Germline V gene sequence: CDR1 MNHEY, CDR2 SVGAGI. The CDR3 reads CASSYSIISPLHF. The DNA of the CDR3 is TGTGCCAGCAGTTACTCAATCATTTCACCCCTCCACTTT.

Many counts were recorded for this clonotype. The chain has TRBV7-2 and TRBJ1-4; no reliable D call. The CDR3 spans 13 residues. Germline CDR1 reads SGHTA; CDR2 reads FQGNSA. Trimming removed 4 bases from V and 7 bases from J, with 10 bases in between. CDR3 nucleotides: TGTGCCAGCAGCTCCTCGGGTGGTGAAAAACTGTTTTTT. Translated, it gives CASSSSGGEKLFF.

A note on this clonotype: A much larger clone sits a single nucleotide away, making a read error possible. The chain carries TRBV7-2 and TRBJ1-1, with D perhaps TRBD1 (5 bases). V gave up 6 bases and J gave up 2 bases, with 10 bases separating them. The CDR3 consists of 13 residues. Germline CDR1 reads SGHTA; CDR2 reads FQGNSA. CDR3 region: CASRVGHNTEAFF. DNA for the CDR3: TGTGCCAGCAGAGTCGGACACAACACTGAAGCTTTCTTT.

For the CDR3, the DNA is TGTGCCAGTAGTAAGCGGGGGGTGGCAGATACGCAGTATTTT. Translated: CASSKRGVADTQYF. The chain uses TRBV19 and TRBJ2-3; 9 bases are shared with TRBD2. The germline gives CDR1 LNHDA, CDR2 SQIVND (reference sequence). V lost 4 bases and J lost 4; bases outside the gene matches: 3. The CDR3 covers 14 residues.

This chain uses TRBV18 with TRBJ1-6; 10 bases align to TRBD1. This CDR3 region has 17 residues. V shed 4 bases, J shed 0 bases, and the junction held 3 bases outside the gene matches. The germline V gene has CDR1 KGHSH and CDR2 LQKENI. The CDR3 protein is CASSRGTGDSYNSPLHF. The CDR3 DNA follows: TGTGCCAGCTCACGGGGGACAGGGGACTCCTATAATTCACCCCTCCACTTT.

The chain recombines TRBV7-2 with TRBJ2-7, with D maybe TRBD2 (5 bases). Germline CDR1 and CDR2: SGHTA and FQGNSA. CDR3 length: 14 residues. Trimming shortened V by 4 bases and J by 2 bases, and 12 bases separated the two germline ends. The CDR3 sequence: CASSSRRGTYEQYF. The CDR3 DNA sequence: TGTGCCAGCAGCTCGAGACGGGGTACCTACGAGCAGTACTTC.

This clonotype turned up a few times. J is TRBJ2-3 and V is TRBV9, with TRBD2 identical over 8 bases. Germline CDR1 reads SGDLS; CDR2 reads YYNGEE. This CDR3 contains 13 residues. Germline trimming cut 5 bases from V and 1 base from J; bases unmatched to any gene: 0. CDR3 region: CASRREGTDTQYF. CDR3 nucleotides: TGTGCCAGCAGGCGGGAGGGCACAGATACGCAGTATTTT.

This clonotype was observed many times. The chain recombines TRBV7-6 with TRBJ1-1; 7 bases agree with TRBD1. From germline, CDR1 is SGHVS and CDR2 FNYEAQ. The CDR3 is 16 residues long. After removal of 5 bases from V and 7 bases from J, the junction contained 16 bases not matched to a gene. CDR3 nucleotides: TGTGCCAGCAGCCGGAACCCGACAGGGAGCAATATTGAAGCTTTCTTT. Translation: CASSRNPTGSNIEAFF.

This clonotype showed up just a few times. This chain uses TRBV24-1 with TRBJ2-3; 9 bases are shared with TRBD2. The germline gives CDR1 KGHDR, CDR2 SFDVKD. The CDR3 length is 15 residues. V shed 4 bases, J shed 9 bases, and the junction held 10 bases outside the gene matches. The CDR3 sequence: CATSEKGLAGNTQYF. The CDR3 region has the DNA TGTGCCACCAGTGAAAAGGGACTAGCAGGCAACACGCAGTATTTT.

In DNA form, the CDR3 reads TGTGCCAGCAGCCCAACCGGACAGAACACAGATACGCAGTATTTT. This translates into CASSPTGQNTDTQYF. The chain couples TRBV7-8 to TRBJ2-3; D is possibly TRBD1 (6 bases). The V gene lost 5 bases and the J gene lost 2 bases, with 14 bases spanning the gap. Germline V CDR1 and CDR2: SGHVS, FQNEAQ. The length of the CDR3 is 15 residues.

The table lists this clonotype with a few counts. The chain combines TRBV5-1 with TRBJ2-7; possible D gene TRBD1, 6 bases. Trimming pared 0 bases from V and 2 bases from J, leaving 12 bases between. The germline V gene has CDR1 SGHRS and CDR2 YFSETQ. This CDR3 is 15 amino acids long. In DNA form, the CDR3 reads TGCGCCAGCAGCTTGGTTCCAGGGGCCCCCTACGAGCAGTACTTC. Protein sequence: CASSLVPGAPYEQYF.

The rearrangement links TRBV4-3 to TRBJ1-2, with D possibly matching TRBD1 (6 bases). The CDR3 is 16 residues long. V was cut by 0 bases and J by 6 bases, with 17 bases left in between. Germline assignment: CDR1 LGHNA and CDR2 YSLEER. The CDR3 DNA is TGCGCCAGCAGCCAAGATTCCGACAGGAGAAATAATGGCTACACCTTC. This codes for CASSQDSDRRNNGYTF.

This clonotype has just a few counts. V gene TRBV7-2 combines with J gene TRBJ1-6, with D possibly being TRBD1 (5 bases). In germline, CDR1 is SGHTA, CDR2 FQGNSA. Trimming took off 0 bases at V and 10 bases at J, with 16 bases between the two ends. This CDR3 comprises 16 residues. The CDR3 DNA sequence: TGTGCCAGCAGCTTAGCTTCGGACACTCAGCGCTCACCCCTCCACTTT. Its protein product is CASSLASDTQRSPLHF.

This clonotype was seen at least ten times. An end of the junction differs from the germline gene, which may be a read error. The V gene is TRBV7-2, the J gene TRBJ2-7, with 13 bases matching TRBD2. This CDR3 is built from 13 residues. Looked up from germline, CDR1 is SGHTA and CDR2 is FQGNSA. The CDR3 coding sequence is TGTGCCAGCAGCGGAGGACTAGCGGGAGTCGTCGGCTTC. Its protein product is CASSGGLAGVVGF.

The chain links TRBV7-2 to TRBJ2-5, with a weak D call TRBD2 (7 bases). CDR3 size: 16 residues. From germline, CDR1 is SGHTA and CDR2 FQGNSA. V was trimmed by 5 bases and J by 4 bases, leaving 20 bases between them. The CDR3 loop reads CASSQIDRGARETQYF. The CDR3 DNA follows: TGTGCCAGCAGCCAAATTGATCGGGGGGCCCGAGAGACCCAGTACTTC.

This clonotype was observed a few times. The CDR3 DNA follows: TGTGCCAGCAGCCGTACCGACAGGTACGGAGCTGAAGCTTTCTTT. Amino acid sequence: CASSRTDRYGAEAFF. The chain employs TRBV27 and TRBJ1-1, with D possibly being TRBD1 (6 bases). Trimming removed 6 bases at V and 6 bases at J, with 20 bases between. CDR3 size: 15 residues. CDR1 and CDR2 from the germline V gene are MNHEY and SMNVEV (reference sequence).

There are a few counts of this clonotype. The CDR3 reads CATSPSWVIYEQYF. In DNA form, the CDR3 reads TGTGCCACCAGTCCATCCTGGGTCATCTACGAGCAGTACTTC. The chain links TRBV24-1 to TRBJ2-7; D is unclear. CDR1 and CDR2 from the germline V gene are KGHDR and SFDVKD. This CDR3 contains 14 residues. The V end was cut by 6 bases, the J end by 3 bases, with 14 bases between.

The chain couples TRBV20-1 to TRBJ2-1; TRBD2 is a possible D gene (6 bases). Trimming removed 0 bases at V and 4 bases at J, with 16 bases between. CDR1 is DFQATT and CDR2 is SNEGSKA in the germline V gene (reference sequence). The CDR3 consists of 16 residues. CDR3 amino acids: CSARDDGRGPYNEQFF. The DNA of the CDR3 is TGCAGTGCTAGAGATGACGGGAGAGGTCCGTACAATGAGCAGTTCTTC.

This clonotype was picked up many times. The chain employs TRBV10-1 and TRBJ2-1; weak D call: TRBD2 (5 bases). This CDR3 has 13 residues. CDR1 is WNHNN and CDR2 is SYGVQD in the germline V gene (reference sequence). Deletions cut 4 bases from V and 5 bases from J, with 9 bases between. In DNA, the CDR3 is TGCGCCAGCAGTGGGGAAGCGGACAATGAGCAGTTCTTC. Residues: CASSGEADNEQFF.

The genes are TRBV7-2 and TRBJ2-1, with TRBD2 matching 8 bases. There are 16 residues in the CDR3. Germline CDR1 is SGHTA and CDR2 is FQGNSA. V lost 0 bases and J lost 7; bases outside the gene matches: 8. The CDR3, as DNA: TGTGCCAGCAGCTTAGCGTGGGCTAGCGGGCTGAATGAGCAGTTCTTC. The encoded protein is CASSLAWASGLNEQFF. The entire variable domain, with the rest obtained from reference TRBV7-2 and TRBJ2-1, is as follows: GAGVSQSPSNKVTEKGKDVELRCDPISGHTALYWYRQSLGQGLEFLIYFQGNSAPDKSGLPSDRFSAERTGGSVSTLTIQRTQQEDSAVYLCASSLAWASGLNEQFFGPGTRLTVL.

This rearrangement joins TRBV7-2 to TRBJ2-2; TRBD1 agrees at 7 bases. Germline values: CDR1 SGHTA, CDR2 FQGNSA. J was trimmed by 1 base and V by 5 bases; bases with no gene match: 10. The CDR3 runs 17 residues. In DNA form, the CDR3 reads TGTGCCAGCAGCACTGATCCGTCAGGGGGGAACACCGGGGAGCTGTTTTTT. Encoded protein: CASSTDPSGGNTGELFF.

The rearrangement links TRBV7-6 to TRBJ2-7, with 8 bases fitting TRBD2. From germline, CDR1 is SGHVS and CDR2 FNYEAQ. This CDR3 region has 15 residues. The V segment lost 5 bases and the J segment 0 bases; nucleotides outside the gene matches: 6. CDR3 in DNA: TGTGCCAGCAGCCGGATTGGGACTAGCTCCTACGAGCAGTACTTC. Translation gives CASSRIGTSSYEQYF.

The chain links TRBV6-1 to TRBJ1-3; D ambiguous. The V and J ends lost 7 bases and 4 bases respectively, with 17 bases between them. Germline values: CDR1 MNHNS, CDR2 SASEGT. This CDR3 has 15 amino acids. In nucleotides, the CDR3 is TGTGCCAGCAAGCGGACTGGGAAAGTCGGAAACACCATATATTTT. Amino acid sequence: CASKRTGKVGNTIYF.